This T cell receptor beta chain was found in a study of T cell repertoires in cytomegalovirus infection. Findings and limits, study-wide: HLA-C-restricted, CMV-specific TCR beta clonotypes were dominant ex vivo.

Trimming took 5 bases from V and 12 from J, leaving 19 bases between them. This CDR3 is 13 amino acids long. This clonotype has a handful of counts. The target antigen is unknown. TCRdb analysed the reads with MiXCR anew, one entry per CDR3 protein. The table includes 350,000 to 400,000 distinct CDR3 sequences, roughly 34% detected once. The material was cultured PBMCs, obtained from culture after CMV antigen stimulation. The V and J genes are TRBV12-3 or TRBV12-4 and TRBJ2-5, with D tentatively TRBD1 (5 bases). The clonotype originates from a human donor in good health (CMV status not recorded). Some clones in this sample may be carry-over from other donors' samples. The CDR3 bases are TGTGCCAGCAGTCCCCGAGGCCCCTCGACAGAGTACTTC. Amino acids: CASSPRGPSTEYF.